Sequencing of this TCR beta chain was carried out in a study of blood T cell repertoires in COVID-19. About the research overall: Donors in the United States, Italy and Spain gave samples during acute or convalescent COVID-19. T cells, B-cell-depleted T cells, or PBMCs supplied cDNA or gDNA.

Study processing details: Cell counts per sample came from amplifying reference gene primers. Clones were read by immunoSEQ multiplex PCR, and TCRdb kept only the in-frame ones, dropping some. The V and J calls and clone size come from that table; D and trimming were worked out from the DNA. The repertoire includes 50,000 to 65,000 clones, roughly four fifths of them detected once, and about 6% sits in the top ten. Trimming pared 2 bases from V and 4 bases from J, leaving 8 bases between. This CDR3 is 13 amino acids long. Germline V gene sequence: CDR1 SEHNR, CDR2 FQNEAQ (reference sequence). V usage is TRBV7-9 and J usage is TRBJ1-1; D is perhaps TRBD1 (5 bases). This clonotype was sampled from a woman in her forties or fifties with active or convalescent COVID-19. Source material: peripheral blood. The CDR3 spells CASSLQGGTEAFF. The CDR3 region has the DNA TGTGCCAGCAGCTTACAGGGTGGCACTGAAGCTTTCTTT.